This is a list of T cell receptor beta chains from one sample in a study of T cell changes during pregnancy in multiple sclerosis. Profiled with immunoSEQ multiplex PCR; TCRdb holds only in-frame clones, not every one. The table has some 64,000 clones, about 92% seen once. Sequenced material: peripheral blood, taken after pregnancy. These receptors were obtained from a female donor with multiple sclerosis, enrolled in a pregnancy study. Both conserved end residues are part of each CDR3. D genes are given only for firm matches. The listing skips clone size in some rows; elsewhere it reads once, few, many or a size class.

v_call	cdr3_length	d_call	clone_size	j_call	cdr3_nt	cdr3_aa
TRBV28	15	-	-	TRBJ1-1	TGTGCCAGCAGTTTCCCTCAGGGGTGGAACACTGAAGCTTTCTTT	CASSFPQGWNTEAFF
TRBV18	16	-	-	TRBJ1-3	TGTGCCAGCTCACCCCCTGGGGGGAGTGAAGGAAACACCATATATTTT	CASSPPGGSEGNTIYF
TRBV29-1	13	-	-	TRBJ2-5	TGCAGCGTTGCGAGACACCAACAAGAGACCCAGTACTTC	CSVARHQQETQYF
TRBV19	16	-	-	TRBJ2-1	TGTGCCAGTAGTATTAGTGAAACAGGAGACTACAATGAGCAGTTCTTC	CASSISETGDYNEQFF
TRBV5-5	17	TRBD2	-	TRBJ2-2	TGTGCCAGCAGCTTGAAACTAGCGGGAGTCTGGACCGGGGAGCTGTTTTTT	CASSLKLAGVWTGELFF
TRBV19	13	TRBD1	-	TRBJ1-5	TGTGCCAGTAGTAGGGACAGGGATCAGCCCCAGCATTTT	CASSRDRDQPQHF
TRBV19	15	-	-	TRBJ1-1	TGTGCCAGTAGTATAGAGGCAGGGGCGAACACTGAAGCTTTCTTT	CASSIEAGANTEAFF
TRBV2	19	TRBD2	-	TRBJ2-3	TGTGCCAGCAGTGATCCCTCTCGACTAGCGGGAGATGGCACAGATACGCAGTATTTT	CASSDPSRLAGDGTDTQYF
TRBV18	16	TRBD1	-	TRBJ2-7	TGTGCCAGCTCACTAGGCCCCGGGACAGGATCCTACGAGCAGTACTTC	CASSLGPGTGSYEQYF
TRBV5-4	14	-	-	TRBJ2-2	TGTGCCAGCAGCCTCCAGGGGACAATCGGGGAGCTGTTTTTT	CASSLQGTIGELFF
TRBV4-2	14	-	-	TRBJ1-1	TGTGCCAGCAGCCAAGACGGGGAATTTGGTGAAGCTTTCTTT	CASSQDGEFGEAFF
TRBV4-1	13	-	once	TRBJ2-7	TGCGCCGGCAGCCAAGATTACGGGTACGAGCAGTACTTC	CAGSQDYGYEQYF
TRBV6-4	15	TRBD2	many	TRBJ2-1	TGTGCCAGCAGTGACTCGACTAGCGGGAGCAATGAGCAGTTCTTC	CASSDSTSGSNEQFF
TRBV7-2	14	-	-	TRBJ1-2	TGTGCCAGCAGCCTGAGATTGGCAAGGGGGGGCTACACCTTC	CASSLRLARGGYTF
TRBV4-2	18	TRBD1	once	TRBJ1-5	TGTGCCAGCAGCCCTTTGGGACAGGGAGAGAGAGAGAATCAGCCCCAGCATTTT	CASSPLGQGERENQPQHF
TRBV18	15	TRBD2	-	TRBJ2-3	TGTGCCAGCTCACCACCCGGGACTAGCGGGGATACGCAGTATTTT	CASSPPGTSGDTQYF
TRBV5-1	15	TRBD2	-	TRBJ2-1	TGCGCCAGCAGCCTGGGGACTAGCGAATCCAATGAGCAGTTCTTC	CASSLGTSESNEQFF
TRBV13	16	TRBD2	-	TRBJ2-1	TGTGCCAGCAGCTTAGATAGCGGGGGTGCCTACAATGAGCAGTTCTTC	CASSLDSGGAYNEQFF